This TCR beta chain came from a study of post-analysis software for immune sequencing data. Study results and limitations: The five TRBV segments detected at higher frequency in patients than in controls included TRBV5-6, TRBV5-1 and TRBV20-1. Controls had significantly higher normalized Chao1 diversity than multiple sclerosis patients.

Germline CDR1 and CDR2: DFQATT and SNEGSKA (reference sequence). The junction had 7 bases not matched to a gene; V was cut back by 0 bases and J by 5 bases. This CDR3 is 15 amino acids long. To note about this clonotype: As yet, its antigen is unknown.

Unique molecular identifiers featured in each of the TCR beta cDNA libraries. Each sample of roughly 0.85 to 11 million input T cells yielded around 500,000 cDNA molecules, so each molecule approximated one T cell. TCRdb analysed the PCR reads with MiXCR anew, one entry per CDR3 protein. The top ten clones hold approximately 0.6% of a sample with hundreds of thousands of distinct CDR3 sequences, about 32% of them seen once. The chain has TRBV20-1 and TRBJ2-5; 9 nucleotides match TRBD1. The TCR originated in a girl aged 5-17 years with multiple sclerosis. The sample taken for sequencing was blood. CDR3 DNA sequence: TGCAGTGCTAGAGAGGACAGGGGCGGGTGGGAGACCCAGTACTTC. Translation: CSAREDRGGWETQYF.